This TCR beta chain was documented in a study of blood T cell repertoires in COVID-19. Study background: COVID-19 samples collected from the United States, Italy and Spain covered acute and convalescent phases. The analysed material was cDNA or gDNA that came from T cells, B-cell-depleted T cells, or PBMCs.

Participants were aged roughly 18 to 100 years from roughly 26 US areas. Cohort assignment relied on participant-reported clinical history. Clones were read by immunoSEQ multiplex PCR, and TCRdb kept only the in-frame ones, dropping some. The sample contains hundreds of thousands of clones, 80% to 90% of which appear only once. Sequences were obtained from PBMCs or T cells enriched from blood (not recorded which). The TCR comes from a woman aged 45 to 65 with acute COVID-19.

The CDR3 DNA reads as TGTGCCTGGAGACCCATCCCGGGACAGGGTTTCCCGGACGAGCAGTACTTC. Residues: CAWRPIPGQGFPDEQYF. The chain is built from TRBV30 and TRBJ2-7; 9 positions match TRBD1. Germline trimming cut 3 bases from V and 5 bases from J; bases unmatched to any gene: 17. Looked up from germline, CDR1 is GTSNPN and CDR2 is SVGIG (reference sequence). The CDR3 runs to 17 residues.